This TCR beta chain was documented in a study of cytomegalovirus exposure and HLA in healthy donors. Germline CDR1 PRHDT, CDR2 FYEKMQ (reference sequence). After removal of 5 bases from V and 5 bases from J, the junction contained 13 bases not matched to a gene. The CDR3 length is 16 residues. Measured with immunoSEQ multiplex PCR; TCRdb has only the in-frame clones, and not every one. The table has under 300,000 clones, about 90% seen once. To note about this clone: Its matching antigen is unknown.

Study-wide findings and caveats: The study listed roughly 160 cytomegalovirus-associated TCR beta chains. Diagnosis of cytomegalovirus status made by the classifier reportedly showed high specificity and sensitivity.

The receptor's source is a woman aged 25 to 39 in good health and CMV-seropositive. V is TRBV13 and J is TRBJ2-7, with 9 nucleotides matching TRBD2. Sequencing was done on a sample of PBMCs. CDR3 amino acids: CASSKRAGGFVHEQYF. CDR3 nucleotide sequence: TGTGCCAGCAGCAAGAGAGCGGGAGGATTTGTCCACGAGCAGTACTTC.